The next 20 T cell receptor beta chains were all read from a single sample in a study of T cells in Graves' hyperthyroidism and ophthalmopathy. Amplification of TCR beta CDR3 regions used RNA as the template. HTBI primers were employed in a first-round RT-PCR of the TCR CDR3. TCRdb re-analysed the multiplex PCR reads in MiXCR, keeping a single row per CDR3 protein. The data hold under 500,000 distinct CDR3 sequences, with around an eighth observed a single time. The sequencing input was blood. These receptors all come from a man aged 50 or older with Graves' ophthalmopathy.

This clonotype was seen a handful of times. Its ends do not fully match the called genes, so a read error is possible. The chain employs TRBV5-6 and TRBJ1-5; 12 nucleotides align to TRBD1. The CDR3 contains 19 residues. Germline lookup yields CDR1 SGHDT and CDR2 YYEEEE. CDR3 sequence: CASSLLGTGGGFSNQPQQF. The CDR3 nucleotides are TGTGCCAGCAGCTTGCTTGGGACAGGGGGCGGGTTTAGCAATCAGCCCCAGCAATTT.

Many counts were recorded for this clonotype. The gene calls are TRBV18 and TRBJ2-7, with a possible D match to TRBD2 (5 bases). The germline V and J ends were trimmed by 8 bases and 3 bases, with 14 bases remaining between them. Per germline, CDR1 KGHSH and CDR2 LQKENI. The CDR3 has 13 residues. For the CDR3, the DNA is TGTGCCAGCCGATTGGGCAGCGGCTACGAGCAGTACTTC. Its protein product is CASRLGSGYEQYF.

The chain recombines TRBV10-3 with TRBJ2-2, with D perhaps TRBD2 (7 bases). V was cut by 4 bases and J by 7 bases, with 22 bases left in between. CDR1 and CDR2 from the germline V gene are ENHRY and SYGVKD. The CDR3 is 17 amino acids. In DNA form, the CDR3 reads TGTGCCATCAGTGGCAAGACCTTGGGGGGGCTGGGCGGGGAGCTGTTTTTT. It yields the protein CAISGKTLGGLGGELFF.

This clonotype came up many times. The chain is built from TRBV3-1 and TRBJ2-7; D may match TRBD1 or TRBD2 (5 bases each). V was cut by 5 bases and J by 4 bases, with 15 bases left in between. CDR1 is LGHDT and CDR2 is YNNKEL in the germline V gene (reference sequence). The CDR3 is 14 residues long. CDR3 protein: CASSTGARGYEQYF. The CDR3, as DNA: TGTGCCAGCAGCACCGGGGCCCGAGGGTACGAGCAGTACTTC.

This clonotype came up many times. This chain links TRBV3-1 with TRBJ1-6; D is unclear. The V and J ends lost 1 base and 7 bases respectively, with 5 bases between them. CDR1 LGHDT and CDR2 YNNKEL come from the germline V gene (reference sequence). The CDR3 is 13 residues long. As DNA, the CDR3 is TGTGCCAGCAGCCAAGGTAGGAATTCACCCCTCCACTTT. This translates into CASSQGRNSPLHF. Variable domain in full (rest from reference TRBV3-1 and TRBJ1-6): DTAVSQTPKYLVTQMGNDKSIKCEQNLGHDTMYWYKQDSKKFLKIMFSYNNKELIINETVPNRFSPKSPDKAHLNLHINSLELGDSAVYFCASSQGRNSPLHFGNGTRLTVT.

This clonotype was seen at least ten times. The genes are TRBV28 and TRBJ2-3, with 8 bases matching TRBD2. The J segment lost 6 bases and the V segment lost 2 bases, leaving 7 bases of the junction unmatched. From germline, CDR1 is MDHEN and CDR2 SYDVKM. The CDR3 extends over 15 amino acids. The CDR3 nucleotides read TGTGCCAGCAGTTTACCGGGAGGGTATTTTGATACGCAGTATTTT. It specifies CASSLPGGYFDTQYF.

As to this clonotype: Just one base apart from a much larger clone, this may be a read error. This chain links TRBV20-1 with TRBJ2-7; D is perhaps TRBD1 (6 bases). Germline CDR1 and CDR2: DFQATT and SNEGSKA (reference sequence). The CDR3 has 14 residues. In DNA, the CDR3 is TGCAGTGCTGGAGATGGGGACAACTCCTACGAGCAGTACTTC. It specifies CSAGDGDNSYEQYF.

This clonotype occurred a few times. CDR3 coding DNA: TGCAGCGTTGGCCCGATTGGGTACGAGCAGTACTTC. As protein: CSVGPIGYEQYF. The chain is built from TRBV29-1 and TRBJ2-7; D uncertain. Germline values: CDR1 SQVTM, CDR2 ANQGSEA. V was clipped by 4 bases and J by 4 bases, with 11 bases between them. CDR3 length: 12 residues.

This clonotype appeared many times. CDR3 protein: CASSSAGGPSEQYF. The DNA for the CDR3 is TGTGCCAGCAGTTCAGCGGGAGGGCCTAGCGAGCAGTACTTC. The chain carries TRBV27 and TRBJ2-7, with TRBD2 matching 10 bases. The germline V gene has CDR1 MNHEY and CDR2 SMNVEV (reference sequence). The CDR3 is 14 residues long. V dropped 4 bases and J dropped 6; count of bases not matched to a gene: 6.

This clonotype was seen more than once but under ten times. The rearrangement uses TRBV18 and TRBJ1-4; D is undetermined. The V and J ends lost 3 bases and 1 base respectively, with 9 bases between them. Germline loops: CDR1 KGHSH, CDR2 LQKENI. This CDR3 spans 15 amino acids. The CDR3 loop reads CASSPPPGTNEKLFF. In DNA form, the CDR3 reads TGTGCCAGCTCACCCCCCCCGGGAACTAATGAAAAACTGTTTTTT.

Comment on this clonotype: A much larger clone differs from this one at a single base, so this may be a read error. The chain's CDR3 is CAWSWGRTNSPLHF. The CDR3 nucleotides are TGTGCCTGGAGTTGGGGGCGGACTAATTCACCCCTCCACTTT. The chain uses TRBV30 and TRBJ1-6, with D perhaps TRBD1 (6 bases). Germline CDR1 is GTSNPN and CDR2 is SVGIG (reference sequence). V shed 2 bases and J shed 6 bases, with 11 bases lying between them. The CDR3 covers 14 residues. The whole variable domain, filled in from reference TRBV30 and TRBJ1-6, reads SQTIHQWPATLVQPVGSPLSLECTVEGTSNPNLYWYRQAAGRGLQLLFYSVGIGQISSEVPQNLSASRPQDRQFILSSKKLLLSDSGFYLCAWSWGRTNSPLHFGNGTRLTVT.

This clonotype appeared many times. The chain has TRBV3-1 and TRBJ1-4; no clear D. The germline V gene encodes CDR1 LGHDT and CDR2 YNNKEL (reference sequence). The CDR3 sequence is 15 residues long. V lost 1 base to trimming and J lost 0 bases, with 6 bases between them. This chain's CDR3 is CASSQAPATNEKLFF. Here the CDR3 DNA reads TGTGCCAGCAGCCAAGCACCCGCAACTAATGAAAAACTGTTTTTT.

The sample holds many counts of this clonotype. This chain joins TRBV5-1 and TRBJ2-3, with 13 bases identical to TRBD2. The germline CDR1 and CDR2 sequences are SGHRS and YFSETQ. The CDR3 covers 16 residues. J gave up 4 bases and V 4 bases, and 6 bases lay outside the gene matches. The CDR3 here is CASSKLAGGISDTQYF. CDR3 sequence (DNA): TGCGCCAGCAGCAAACTAGCGGGAGGGATCTCAGATACGCAGTATTTT.

At least ten counts were recorded for this clonotype. V is TRBV24-1 and J is TRBJ2-2; possibly TRBD1 for D (5 bases). The CDR3 runs to 15 residues. Trimming stripped 3 bases from V and 4 bases from J, with 11 bases between. Germline V gene lookup returns CDR1 KGHDR and CDR2 SFDVKD. The CDR3 spells CATSDSRVITGELFF. The CDR3 DNA is TGTGCCACCAGTGATAGCAGGGTCATCACCGGGGAGCTGTTTTTT.

This clonotype was found many times. The chain couples TRBV2 to TRBJ1-6; D perhaps matches TRBD1 (6 bases). The CDR3 spans 14 residues. V dropped 8 bases and J dropped 5 bases, with 13 bases sitting between them. Germline CDR1 is SNHLY and CDR2 is FYNNEI. CDR3 nucleotide sequence: TGTGCCAGCCGAGGGACACTGAATAATTCACCCCTCCACTTT. Translation gives CASRGTLNNSPLHF.

The chain has TRBV2 and TRBJ2-1; D may be TRBD2 (6 bases). The CDR3 has 14 residues. CDR1 SNHLY and CDR2 FYNNEI come from the germline V gene. Between the trimmed V and J ends, which lost 8 bases and 3 bases, there was a span of 14 bases. The CDR3 loop reads CASRQGLDYNEQFF. For the CDR3, the DNA is TGTGCCAGCCGGCAGGGACTCGACTACAATGAGCAGTTCTTC.

Of note for this clonotype: Its ends do not fully match the called genes, so a read error is possible. The V call is TRBV5-1, the J call TRBJ1-1, with a weak D call TRBD1 (5 bases). There are 15 residues in the CDR3. Germline V gene sequence: CDR1 SGHRS, CDR2 YFSETQ. The CDR3 is CASSPRRQKNPEAFF. The DNA for the CDR3 is TGCGCCAGCAGCCCTCGAAGACAGAAGAACCCTGAAGCTTTCTTT.

This clonotype has at least ten counts. The chain combines TRBV11-2 with TRBJ2-1; TRBD2 agrees at 9 bases. J was trimmed by 0 bases and V by 3 bases; bases with no gene match: 0. The CDR3 totals 15 residues. CDR1 is SGHAT, CDR2 FQNNGV, per germline. CDR3 protein: CASSFSGSSYNEQFF. The CDR3, as DNA: TGTGCCAGCAGCTTTAGCGGGAGCTCCTACAATGAGCAGTTCTTC.

The table lists this clonotype with a few counts. The genes are TRBV20-1 and TRBJ1-1; no clear D gene. The germline V gene has CDR1 DFQATT and CDR2 SNEGSKA (reference sequence). This CDR3 spans 14 amino acids. Trimming left V 5 bases short and J 4 bases short, with 17 bases between. CDR3 DNA sequence: TGCAGTGCTCCCCACCGGGCGCGCAGCACTGAAGCTTTCTTT. Residues: CSAPHRARSTEAFF.

This clonotype has just a few counts. The chain carries TRBV5-8 and TRBJ2-6, with D tentatively TRBD2 (6 bases). Germline V gene data show CDR1 as SGHTS and CDR2 as YDEGEE. V was pared by 2 bases and J by 2 bases, with 11 bases between. The CDR3 totals 16 residues. CDR3 DNA: TGTGCCAGCAGCTTCCCTGGAGGGGCTGGGGCCAACGTCCTGACTTTC. Protein: CASSFPGGAGANVLTF.